A single sample gave rise to the 5 T cell receptor beta chains below, sequenced in a study of blood T cell repertoires in COVID-19 (dated by TCRdb to the early 2020s). The library was built by means of the immunoSEQ multiplex PCR assay. This is the immuneACCESS table as TCRdb keeps it, with only in-frame sequences that have V and J called. A part of the clones is gone; compared with another copy, unresolved V genes explain less than half, and the rest is unexplained. The sample includes 150,000 to 200,000 clones, with over 60% observed a single time. Of the sample, about 25% falls within the top ten clones. Sequencing was carried out using peripheral blood. The receptors derive from a woman aged 70-85 years with acute or convalescent COVID-19.

This clone was seen a few times. This chain links TRBV5-1 with TRBJ1-6; D is perhaps TRBD1 (5 bases). The CDR3 contains 18 residues. V was cut by 3 bases and J by 5 bases, with 21 bases left in between. The V gene's germline CDR1 is SGHRS and CDR2 YFSETQ. CDR3 sequence: CASSSGLRDALDNSPLHF. The CDR3 DNA sequence: TGCGCCAGCAGCTCGGGACTTAGGGACGCTTTGGATAATTCACCCCTCCACTTT.

The V and J genes are TRBV6-2 or TRBV6-3 and TRBJ2-7; 13 nucleotides agree with TRBD2. The CDR3 sequence is 16 residues long. CDR1 is MNHEY, CDR2 SVGEGT, per germline. Unmatched junction bases numbered 8, after V lost 6 bases and J lost 3 bases. The CDR3, as DNA: TGTGCCAGCAGCCCCGGACTAGCGGGAGCCTACTACGAGCAGTACTTC. Its protein is CASSPGLAGAYYEQYF.

The chain couples TRBV2 to TRBJ1-4; TRBD1 agrees at 7 bases. Germline V gene data show CDR1 as SNHLY and CDR2 as FYNNEI. This CDR3 is built from 14 residues. Trimming at V came to 1 base and at J to 5 bases, leaving 1 base not matched to a gene. CDR3 residues: CASSEEGGNEKLFF. In nucleotides, the CDR3 is TGTGCCAGCAGTGAAGAAGGGGGCAATGAAAAACTGTTTTTT.

This clone was seen more than once but under ten times. J is TRBJ2-3 and V is TRBV5-6; the D is unclear. CDR1 SGHDT and CDR2 YYEEEE come from the germline V gene. Between the trimmed V and J ends, which lost 1 base and 0 bases, there was a span of 15 bases. This CDR3 spans 17 amino acids. The CDR3 region has the DNA TGTGCCAGCAGCTTGATGGTGACGACTTCTAGCACAGATACGCAGTATTTT. Amino acids: CASSLMVTTSSTDTQYF.

The chain couples TRBV7-9 to TRBJ2-7; D call uncertain. Per the germline V gene, CDR1 is SEHNR and CDR2 is FQNEAQ (reference sequence). This CDR3 contains 12 residues. The V end lost 5 bases, the J end lost 3 bases, and 8 bases lay between the germline ends. CDR3 nucleotide sequence: TGTGCCAGCAGCAACAACCACTACGAGCAGTACTTC. Residues: CASSNNHYEQYF.